Listed below are T cell receptor beta chains from one sample, sequenced in a study of shared clonotypes between healthy human individuals. Clones were sequenced by immunoSEQ multiplex PCR, and TCRdb holds only the in-frame ones, with some missing. The repertoire holds over a million clones, with 75% to 80% as singletons. The sample consisted of memory CD4+ T cells from PBMCs. The receptor set was obtained from a man aged 18 to 35 in good health. Some clones in this sample may be carry-over from other donors' samples. Each CDR3 is given with its conserved first and last residue. Each record gives: V gene, J gene, D gene, clone size, CDR3 protein, CDR3 DNA. D genes are given only for firm matches. Size tells how often a clone was seen (once, few, many) or the class of an expanded clone, and some rows leave it out.

>TRBV29-1|TRBJ2-2|TRBD1|-
CSVRTGDFTGELFF
TGCAGCGTTAGGACAGGGGATTTCACCGGGGAGCTGTTTTTT
>TRBV7-9|TRBJ1-1|-|-
CASSLGSGDPEAFF
TGTGCCAGCAGCTTAGGCTCAGGGGACCCTGAAGCTTTCTTT
>TRBV6-6|TRBJ2-7|TRBD1|-
CASRGGTGGSYEQYF
TGTGCCAGCAGAGGGGGGACAGGGGGCTCCTACGAGCAGTACTTC
>TRBV9|TRBJ2-5|-|-
CASSAQGLGETQYF
TGTGCCAGCAGCGCACAGGGCTTAGGGGAGACCCAGTACTTC
>TRBV11-2|TRBJ2-1|TRBD1|few
CASSPQGAGGNEQFF
TGTGCCAGCAGCCCGCAGGGGGCTGGTGGCAATGAGCAGTTCTTC
>TRBV20-1|TRBJ2-5|-|-
CSAHGAETQYF
TGCAGTGCTCATGGGGCAGAGACCCAGTACTTC
>TRBV2|TRBJ2-5|TRBD1|-
CASSPNRGSQETQYF
TGTGCCAGCAGTCCAAACAGGGGGTCCCAAGAGACCCAGTACTTC
>TRBV15|TRBJ2-3|-|-
CATSRGSPTDTQYF
TGTGCCACCAGCAGGGGCAGTCCCACAGATACGCAGTATTTT
>TRBV18|TRBJ2-7|TRBD2|many
CASSPTAGVEEQYF
TGTGCCAGCTCACCGACAGCGGGAGTTGAAGAGCAGTACTTC
>TRBV15|TRBJ1-4|-|-
CATSSSAGFNEKLFF
TGTGCCACCAGCAGCAGCGCGGGGTTTAATGAAAAACTGTTTTTT
>TRBV27|TRBJ2-1|TRBD1|-
CASRPGDRSNEQFF
TGTGCCAGCAGGCCCGGGGACAGGAGCAATGAGCAGTTCTTC
>TRBV4-1|TRBJ1-1|-|-
CASSLRSGRGNTEAFF
TGTGCCAGCAGCTTAAGATCGGGCAGGGGAAATACTGAAGCTTTCTTT
>TRBV28|TRBJ2-7|-|once
CASSLGVLVYEQYF
TGTGCCAGCAGTTTAGGGGTCCTAGTCTACGAGCAGTACTTC
>TRBV5-1|TRBJ1-1|-|-
CASSFHAAAAEAFF
TGCGCCAGCAGCTTCCACGCGGCTGCAGCTGAAGCTTTCTTT
>TRBV2|TRBJ2-7|-|-
CASSLGGRGPYEQYF
TGTGCCAGCAGCCTTGGGGGGCGAGGCCCCTACGAGCAGTACTTC